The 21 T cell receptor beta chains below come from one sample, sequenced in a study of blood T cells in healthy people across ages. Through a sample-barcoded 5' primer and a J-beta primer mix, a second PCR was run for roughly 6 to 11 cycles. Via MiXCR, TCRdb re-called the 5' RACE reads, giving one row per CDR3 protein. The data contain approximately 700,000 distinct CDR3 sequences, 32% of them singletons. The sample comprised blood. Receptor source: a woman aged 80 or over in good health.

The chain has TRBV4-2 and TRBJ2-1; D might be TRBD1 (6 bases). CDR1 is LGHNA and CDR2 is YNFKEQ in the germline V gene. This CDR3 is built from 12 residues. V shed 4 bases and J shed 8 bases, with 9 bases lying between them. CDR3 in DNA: TGTGCCAGCAGCCGTTCAGGGGATGAGCAGTTCTTC. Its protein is CASSRSGDEQFF.

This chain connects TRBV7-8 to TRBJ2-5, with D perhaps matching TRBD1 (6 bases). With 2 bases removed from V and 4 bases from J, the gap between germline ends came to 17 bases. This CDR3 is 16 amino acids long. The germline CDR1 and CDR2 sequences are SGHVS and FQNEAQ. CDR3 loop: CASSLKGASGAETQYF. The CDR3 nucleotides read TGTGCCAGCAGCTTAAAAGGGGCTTCAGGGGCAGAGACCCAGTACTTC.

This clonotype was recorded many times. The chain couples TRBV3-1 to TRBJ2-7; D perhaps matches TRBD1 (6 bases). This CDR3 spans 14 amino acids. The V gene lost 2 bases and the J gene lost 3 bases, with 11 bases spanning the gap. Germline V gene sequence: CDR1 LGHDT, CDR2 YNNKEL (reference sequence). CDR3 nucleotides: TGTGCCAGCAGCCAAACAGGGATCGTCTACGAGCAGTACTTC. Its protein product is CASSQTGIVYEQYF.

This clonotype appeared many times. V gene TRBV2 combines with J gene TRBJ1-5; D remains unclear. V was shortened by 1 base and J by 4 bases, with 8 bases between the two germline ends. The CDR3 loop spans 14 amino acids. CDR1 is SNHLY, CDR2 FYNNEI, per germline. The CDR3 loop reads CASSEEAGNQPQHF. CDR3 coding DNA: TGTGCCAGCAGTGAAGAGGCGGGGAATCAGCCCCAGCATTTT.

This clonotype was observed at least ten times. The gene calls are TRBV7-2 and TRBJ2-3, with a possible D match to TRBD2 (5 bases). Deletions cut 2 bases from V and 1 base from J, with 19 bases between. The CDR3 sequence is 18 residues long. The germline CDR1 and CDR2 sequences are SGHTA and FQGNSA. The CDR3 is CASSLHRCAGRRTDTQYF. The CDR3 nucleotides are TGTGCCAGCAGCTTACACCGGTGTGCGGGCCGGCGCACAGATACGCAGTATTTT.

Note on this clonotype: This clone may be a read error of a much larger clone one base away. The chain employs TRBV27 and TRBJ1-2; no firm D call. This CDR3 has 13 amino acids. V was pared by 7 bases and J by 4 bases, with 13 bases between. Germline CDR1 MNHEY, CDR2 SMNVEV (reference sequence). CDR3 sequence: CASKIGRSYGYTF. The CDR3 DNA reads TGTGCCAGCAAAATTGGGAGATCCTATGGCTACACCTTC.

CDR3 sequence reads: CAWSGPGREENSPLHF. CDR3 in DNA: TGTGCCTGGAGTGGCCCCGGCAGGGAAGAAAATTCACCCCTCCACTTT. The genes are TRBV30 and TRBJ1-6, with a tentative D call TRBD1 (5 bases). V was shortened by 1 base and J by 7 bases, with 17 bases between the two germline ends. CDR3 length: 16 residues. In germline, CDR1 is GTSNPN, CDR2 SVGIG (reference sequence).

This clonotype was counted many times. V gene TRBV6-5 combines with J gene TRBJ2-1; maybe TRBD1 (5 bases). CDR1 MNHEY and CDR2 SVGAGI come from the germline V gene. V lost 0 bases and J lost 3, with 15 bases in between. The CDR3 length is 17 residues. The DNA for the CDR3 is TGTGCCAGCAGTTACTCGATTCAGGGTCTGCTCTACAATGAGCAGTTCTTC. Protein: CASSYSIQGLLYNEQFF.

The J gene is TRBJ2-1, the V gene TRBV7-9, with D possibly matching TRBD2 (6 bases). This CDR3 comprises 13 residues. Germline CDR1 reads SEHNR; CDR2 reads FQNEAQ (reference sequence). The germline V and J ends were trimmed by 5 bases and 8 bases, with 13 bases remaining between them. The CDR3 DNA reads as TGTGCCAGCAGCCCCCCCGGGAGATATGAGCAGTTCTTC. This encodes CASSPPGRYEQFF.

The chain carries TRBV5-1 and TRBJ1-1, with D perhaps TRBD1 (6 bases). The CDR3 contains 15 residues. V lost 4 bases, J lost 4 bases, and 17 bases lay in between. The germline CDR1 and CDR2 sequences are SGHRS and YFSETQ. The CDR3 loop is CASSQKQGGGTEAFF. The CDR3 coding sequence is TGCGCCAGCAGCCAAAAACAGGGAGGGGGCACTGAAGCTTTCTTT.

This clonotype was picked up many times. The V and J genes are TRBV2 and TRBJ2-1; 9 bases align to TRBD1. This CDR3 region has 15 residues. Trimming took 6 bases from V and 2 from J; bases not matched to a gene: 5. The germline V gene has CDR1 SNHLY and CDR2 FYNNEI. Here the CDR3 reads CASRRDRATYNEQFF. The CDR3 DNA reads TGTGCCAGCAGGAGGGACAGGGCGACCTACAATGAGCAGTTCTTC. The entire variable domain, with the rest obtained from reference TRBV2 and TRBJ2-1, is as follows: EPEVTQTPSHQVTQMGQEVILRCVPISNHLYFYWYRQILGQKVEFLVSFYNNEISEKSEIFDDQFSVERPDGSNFTLKIRSTKLEDSAMYFCASRRDRATYNEQFFGPGTRLTVL.

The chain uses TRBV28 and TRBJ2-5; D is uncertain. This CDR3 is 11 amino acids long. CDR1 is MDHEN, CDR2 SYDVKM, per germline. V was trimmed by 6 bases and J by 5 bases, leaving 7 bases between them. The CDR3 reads CASRRTETQYF. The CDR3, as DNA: TGTGCCAGCAGGCGGACGGAGACCCAGTACTTC.

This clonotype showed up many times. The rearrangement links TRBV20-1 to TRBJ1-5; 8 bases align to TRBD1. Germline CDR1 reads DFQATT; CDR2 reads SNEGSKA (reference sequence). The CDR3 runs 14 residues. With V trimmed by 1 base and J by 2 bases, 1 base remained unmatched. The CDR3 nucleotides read TGCAGTGCTAGAGGACAGGGGCGCAATCAGCCCCAGCATTTT. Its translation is CSARGQGRNQPQHF.

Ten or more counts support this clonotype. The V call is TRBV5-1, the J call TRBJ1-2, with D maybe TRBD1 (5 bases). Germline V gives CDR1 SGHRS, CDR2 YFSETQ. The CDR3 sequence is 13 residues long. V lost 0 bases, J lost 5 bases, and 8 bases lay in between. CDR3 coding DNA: TGCGCCAGCAGCTTGGCCGGGGGATATGGCTACACCTTC. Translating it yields CASSLAGGYGYTF. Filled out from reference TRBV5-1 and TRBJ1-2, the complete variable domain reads KAGVTQTPRYLIKTRGQQVTLSCSPISGHRSVSWYQQTPGQGLQFLFEYFSETQRNKGNFPGRFSGRQFSNSRSEMNVSTLELGDSALYLCASSLAGGYGYTFGSGTRLTVV.

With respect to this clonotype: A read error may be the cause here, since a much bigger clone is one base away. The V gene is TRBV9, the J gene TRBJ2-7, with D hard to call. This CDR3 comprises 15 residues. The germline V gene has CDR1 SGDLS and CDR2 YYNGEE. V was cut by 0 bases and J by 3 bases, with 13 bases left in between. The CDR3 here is CASSVEPRNCYEQYF. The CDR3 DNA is TGTGCCAGCAGCGTAGAGCCAAGGAACTGCTACGAGCAGTACTTC.

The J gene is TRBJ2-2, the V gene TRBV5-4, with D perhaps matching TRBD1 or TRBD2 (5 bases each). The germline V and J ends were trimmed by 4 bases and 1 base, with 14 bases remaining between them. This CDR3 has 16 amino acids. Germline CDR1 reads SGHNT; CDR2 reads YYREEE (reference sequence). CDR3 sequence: CASSPVGGGNTGELFF. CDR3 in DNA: TGTGCCAGCAGCCCTGTTGGTGGGGGGAACACCGGGGAGCTGTTTTTT.

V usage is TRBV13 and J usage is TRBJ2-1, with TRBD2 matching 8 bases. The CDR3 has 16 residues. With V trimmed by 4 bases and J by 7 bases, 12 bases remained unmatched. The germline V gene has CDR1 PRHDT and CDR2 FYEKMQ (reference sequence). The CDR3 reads CASSSPVRGVGNEQFF. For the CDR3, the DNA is TGTGCCAGCAGCTCCCCGGTGCGGGGGGTCGGGAATGAGCAGTTCTTC.

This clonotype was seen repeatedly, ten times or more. The CDR3 loop reads CASSRTGTSSSYEQYF. The CDR3 DNA sequence: TGTGCCAGCAGCCGAACCGGGACAAGTTCATCCTACGAGCAGTACTTC. The chain has TRBV4-2 and TRBJ2-7, with TRBD1 as a possible D gene (6 bases). This CDR3 spans 16 amino acids. V gave up 4 bases and J gave up 1 base, with 17 bases separating them. The V gene's germline CDR1 is LGHNA and CDR2 YNFKEQ.

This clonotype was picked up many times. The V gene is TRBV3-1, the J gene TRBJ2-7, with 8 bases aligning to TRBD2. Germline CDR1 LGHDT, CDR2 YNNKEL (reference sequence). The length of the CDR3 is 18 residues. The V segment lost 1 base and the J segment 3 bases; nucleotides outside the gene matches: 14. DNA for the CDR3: TGTGCCAGCAGCCAAGTAGTAGGATTGCGGGGGGCACACTACGAGCAGTACTTC. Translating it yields CASSQVVGLRGAHYEQYF.

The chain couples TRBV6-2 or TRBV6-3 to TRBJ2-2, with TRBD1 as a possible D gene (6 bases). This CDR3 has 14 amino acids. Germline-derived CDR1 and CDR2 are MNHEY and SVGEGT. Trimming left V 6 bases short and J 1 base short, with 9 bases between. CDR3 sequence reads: CASSRTENTGELFF. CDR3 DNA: TGTGCCAGCAGCCGGACAGAGAACACCGGGGAGCTGTTTTTT.

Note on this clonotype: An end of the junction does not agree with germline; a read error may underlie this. CDR3 residues: CASSEDGQTNTGERFF. The CDR3 DNA sequence: TGTGCCAGCAGTGAAGATGGACAGACGAACACCGGGGAGCGGTTTTTT. V usage is TRBV2 and J usage is TRBJ2-2; possible D gene TRBD1, 6 bases. Germline V gives CDR1 SNHLY, CDR2 FYNNEI. This CDR3 region has 16 residues.